This T cell receptor beta chain was found in a study of untreated major depressive disorder. Every participant had European ancestry. Sequencing was performed with immunoSEQ multiplex PCR; in TCRdb, only in-frame clones are kept and a portion is missing. The data show 15,000 to 20,000 clones, more than 75% seen once. Germline CDR1 and CDR2: SGHTA and FQGTGA. V trimming: 1 base; J trimming: 1 base; junction bases outside the gene matches: 3. CDR3 length: 16 amino acids. The chain employs TRBV7-3 and TRBJ2-2; 7 bases are a match to TRBD2. What was sequenced was CD4+ T cells from PBMCs. This clonotype was obtained from a woman aged 25 to 39 in good health. The CDR3 protein is CASSLSSSGNTGELFF. CDR3 DNA sequence: TGTGCCAGCAGCTTAAGCTCTAGCGGGAACACCGGGGAGCTGTTTTTT.